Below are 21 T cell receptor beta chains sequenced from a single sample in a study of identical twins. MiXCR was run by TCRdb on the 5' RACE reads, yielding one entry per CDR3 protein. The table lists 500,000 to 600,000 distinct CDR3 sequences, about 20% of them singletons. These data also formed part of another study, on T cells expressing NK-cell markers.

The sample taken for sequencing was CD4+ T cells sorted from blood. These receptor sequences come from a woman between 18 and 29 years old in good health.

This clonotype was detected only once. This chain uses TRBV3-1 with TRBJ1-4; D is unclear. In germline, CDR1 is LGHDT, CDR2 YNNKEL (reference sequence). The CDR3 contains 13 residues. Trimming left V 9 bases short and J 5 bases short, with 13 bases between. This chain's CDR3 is CASTDGKNEKLFF. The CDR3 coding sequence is TGTGCCAGTACGGACGGGAAGAATGAAAAACTGTTTTTT.

DNA for the CDR3: TGTGCCAGCAGTGAATCTGAGGCCGCGGGGGGGAATGAGCAGTTCTTC. It codes for CASSESEAAGGNEQFF. This chain joins TRBV6-1 and TRBJ2-1, with TRBD2 matching 9 bases. CDR1 MNHNS and CDR2 SASEGT come from the germline V gene. The CDR3 is 16 amino acids. V lost 2 bases, J lost 7 bases, and 9 bases stayed unmatched.

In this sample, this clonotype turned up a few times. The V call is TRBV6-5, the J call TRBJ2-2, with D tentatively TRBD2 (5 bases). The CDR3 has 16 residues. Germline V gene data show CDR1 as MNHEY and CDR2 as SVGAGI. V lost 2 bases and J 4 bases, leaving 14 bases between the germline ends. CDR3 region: CASSYPGVAGTGELFF. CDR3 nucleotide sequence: TGTGCCAGCAGTTACCCCGGGGTAGCAGGCACCGGGGAGCTGTTTTTT.

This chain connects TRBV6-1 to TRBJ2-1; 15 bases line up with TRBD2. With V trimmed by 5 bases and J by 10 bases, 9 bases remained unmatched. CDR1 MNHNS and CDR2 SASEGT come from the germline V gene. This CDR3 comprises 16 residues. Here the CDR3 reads CASSPGTSGGRGEQFF. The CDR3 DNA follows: TGTGCCAGCAGTCCCGGGACTAGCGGGGGGAGGGGAGAGCAGTTCTTC.

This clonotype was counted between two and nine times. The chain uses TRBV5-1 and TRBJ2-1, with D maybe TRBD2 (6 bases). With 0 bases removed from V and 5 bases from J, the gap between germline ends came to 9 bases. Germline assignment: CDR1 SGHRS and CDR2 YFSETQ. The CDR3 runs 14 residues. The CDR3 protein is CASSLGAGNNEQFF. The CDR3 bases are TGCGCCAGCAGCTTGGGTGCGGGGAACAATGAGCAGTTCTTC.

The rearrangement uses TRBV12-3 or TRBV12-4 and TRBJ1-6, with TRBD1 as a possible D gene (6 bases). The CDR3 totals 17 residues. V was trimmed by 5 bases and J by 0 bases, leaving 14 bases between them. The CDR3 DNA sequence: TGTGCCAGCAGTCCCGGACAGCGAAGCTCCTATAATTCACCCCTCCACTTT. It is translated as CASSPGQRSSYNSPLHF.

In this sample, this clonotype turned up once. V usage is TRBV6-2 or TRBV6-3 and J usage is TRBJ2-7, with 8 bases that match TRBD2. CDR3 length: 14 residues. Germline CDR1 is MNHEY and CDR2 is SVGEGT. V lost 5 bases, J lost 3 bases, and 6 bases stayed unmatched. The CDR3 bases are TGTGCCAGCAGTGCAGGGACTAGACTCTACGAGCAGTACTTC. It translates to CASSAGTRLYEQYF.

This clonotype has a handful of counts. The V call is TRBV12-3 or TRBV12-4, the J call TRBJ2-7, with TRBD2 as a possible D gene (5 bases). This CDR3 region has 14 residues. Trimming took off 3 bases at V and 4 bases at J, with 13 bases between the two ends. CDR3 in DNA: TGTGCCAGCAGTTTGTCGGAGCGGACTTACGAGCAGTACTTC. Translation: CASSLSERTYEQYF.

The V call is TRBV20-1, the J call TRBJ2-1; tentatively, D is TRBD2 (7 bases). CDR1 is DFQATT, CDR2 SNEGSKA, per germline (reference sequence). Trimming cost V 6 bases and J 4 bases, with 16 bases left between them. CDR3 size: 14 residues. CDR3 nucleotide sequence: TGCAGTGCCAGGGAGGGGGGACCATACAATGAGCAGTTCTTC. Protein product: CSAREGGPYNEQFF.

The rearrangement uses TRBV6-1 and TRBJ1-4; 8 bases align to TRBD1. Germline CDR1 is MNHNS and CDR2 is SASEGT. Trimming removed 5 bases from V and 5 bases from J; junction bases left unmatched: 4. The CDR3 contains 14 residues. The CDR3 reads CASSMTGVNEKLFF. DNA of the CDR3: TGTGCCAGCAGTATGACAGGGGTGAATGAAAAACTGTTTTTT.

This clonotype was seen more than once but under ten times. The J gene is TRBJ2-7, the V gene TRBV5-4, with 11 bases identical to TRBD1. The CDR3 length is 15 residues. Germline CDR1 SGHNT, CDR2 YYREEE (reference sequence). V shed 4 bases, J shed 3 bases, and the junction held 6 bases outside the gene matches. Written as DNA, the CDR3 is TGTGCCAGCAGCCGTGGGACAGGGGGGAGCTACGAGCAGTACTTC. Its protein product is CASSRGTGGSYEQYF.

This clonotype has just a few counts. As DNA, the CDR3 is TGTGCCAGCAGCTTAACGGTTGAGCAGTTCTTC. It is translated as CASSLTVEQFF. The rearrangement uses TRBV7-2 and TRBJ2-1, with D unresolved. Germline V gives CDR1 SGHTA, CDR2 FQGNSA. The CDR3 is made up of 11 amino acids. Trimming removed 2 bases from V and 9 bases from J, with 5 bases in between.

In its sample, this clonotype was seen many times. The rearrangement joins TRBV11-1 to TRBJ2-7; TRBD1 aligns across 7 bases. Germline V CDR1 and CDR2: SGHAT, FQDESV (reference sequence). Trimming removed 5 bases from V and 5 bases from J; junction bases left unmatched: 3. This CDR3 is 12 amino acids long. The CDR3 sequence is CASSTDRDEQYF. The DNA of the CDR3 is TGTGCCAGCAGCACCGACAGGGACGAGCAGTACTTC.

The CDR3 reads CASSQQGSGSPLHF. The CDR3 DNA reads as TGTGCCAGCAGCCAACAGGGGAGCGGTTCACCCCTCCACTTT. This chain uses TRBV7-9 with TRBJ1-6; 7 bases fit TRBD1. The CDR3 covers 14 residues. V trimming: 5 bases; J trimming: 9 bases; junction bases outside the gene matches: 7. Germline V CDR1 and CDR2: SEHNR, FQNEAQ (reference sequence).

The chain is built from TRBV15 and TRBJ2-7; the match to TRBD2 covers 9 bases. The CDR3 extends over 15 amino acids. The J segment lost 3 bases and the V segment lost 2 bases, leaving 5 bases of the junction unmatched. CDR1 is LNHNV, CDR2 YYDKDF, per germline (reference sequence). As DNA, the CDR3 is TGTGCCACCAGCAGACCTCTAGCGGGACGCTACGAGCAGTACTTC. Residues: CATSRPLAGRYEQYF. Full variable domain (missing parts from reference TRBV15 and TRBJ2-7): DAMVIQNPRYQVTQFGKPVTLSCSQTLNHNVMYWYQQKSSQAPKLLFHYYDKDFNNEADTPDNFQSRRPNTSFCFLDIRSPGLGDTAMYLCATSRPLAGRYEQYFGPGTRLTVT.

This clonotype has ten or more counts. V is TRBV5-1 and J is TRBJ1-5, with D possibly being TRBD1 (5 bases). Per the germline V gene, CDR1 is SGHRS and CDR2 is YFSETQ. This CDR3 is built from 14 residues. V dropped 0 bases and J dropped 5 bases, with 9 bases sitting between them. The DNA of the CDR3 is TGCGCCAGCAGCTTGGATGGGACCGATCAGCCCCAGCATTTT. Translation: CASSLDGTDQPQHF.

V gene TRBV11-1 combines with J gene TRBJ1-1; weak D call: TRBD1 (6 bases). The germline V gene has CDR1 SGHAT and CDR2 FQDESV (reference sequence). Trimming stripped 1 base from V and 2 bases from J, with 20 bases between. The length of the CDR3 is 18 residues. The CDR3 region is CASSLGSLQGPLNTEAFF. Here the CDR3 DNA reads TGTGCCAGCAGCTTAGGGAGCCTACAGGGACCCTTAAACACTGAAGCTTTCTTT.

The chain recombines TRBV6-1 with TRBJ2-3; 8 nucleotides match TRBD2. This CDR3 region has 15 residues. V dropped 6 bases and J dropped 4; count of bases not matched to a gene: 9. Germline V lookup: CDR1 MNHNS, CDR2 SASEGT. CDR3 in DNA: TGTGCCAGCAGGGAACGGGGGGGCAGATCAGATACGCAGTATTTT. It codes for CASRERGGRSDTQYF.

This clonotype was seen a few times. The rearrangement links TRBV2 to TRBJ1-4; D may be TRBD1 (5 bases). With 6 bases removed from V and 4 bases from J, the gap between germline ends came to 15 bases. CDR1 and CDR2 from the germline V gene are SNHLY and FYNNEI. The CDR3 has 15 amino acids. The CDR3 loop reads CASSAGLAGNEKLFF. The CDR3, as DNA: TGTGCCAGCAGCGCGGGACTGGCGGGTAATGAAAAACTGTTTTTT.

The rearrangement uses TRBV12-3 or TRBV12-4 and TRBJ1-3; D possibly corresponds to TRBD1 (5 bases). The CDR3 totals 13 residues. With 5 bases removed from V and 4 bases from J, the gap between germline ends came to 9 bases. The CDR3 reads CASSGGGGNTIYF. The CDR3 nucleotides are TGTGCCAGCAGTGGCGGGGGGGGAAACACCATATATTTT.

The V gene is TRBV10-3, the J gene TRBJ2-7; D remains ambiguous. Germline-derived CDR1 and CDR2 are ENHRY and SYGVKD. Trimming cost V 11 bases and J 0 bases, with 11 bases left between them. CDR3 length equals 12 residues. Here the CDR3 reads CASGPISYEQYF. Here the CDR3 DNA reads TGTGCCTCAGGACCGATCTCCTACGAGCAGTACTTC.